The rows below give T cell receptor beta chains drawn from one sample of a study of long-term antiretroviral therapy in people with HIV. Clones were read by immunoSEQ multiplex PCR, and TCRdb kept only the in-frame ones, dropping some. The sample yields roughly 25,000 clones, around 84% seen once. The specimen was unsorted PBMCs, collected 3 years after starting antiretroviral therapy. The receptors originated from a man aged 45 to 65 with HIV. The CDR3 runs from the conserved cysteine through the conserved F or W. The D gene is left open where the match is weak. Expanded clones get a size class; other rows say once, few or many, or leave the size out.

j_gene: TRBJ2-7
abundance: NA
v_gene: TRBV6-5
len: 14
d_gene: TRBD1
CDR3aa: CASSLTGFGYEQYF
CDR3nt: TGTGCCAGCAGCCTGACAGGGTTTGGGTACGAGCAGTACTTC

j_gene: TRBJ2-7
abundance: NA
v_gene: TRBV5-1
len: 16
d_gene: NA
CDR3aa: CASSSNRAQTSYEQYF
CDR3nt: TGCGCCAGCAGCTCAAACCGGGCTCAGACGTCCTACGAGCAGTACTTC

j_gene: TRBJ2-6
abundance: once
v_gene: TRBV19
len: 19
d_gene: NA
CDR3aa: CASSTAYWRVLSGANVLTF
CDR3nt: TGTGCCAGTAGTACCGCCTATTGGCGGGTCCTCTCTGGGGCCAACGTCCTGACTTTC

j_gene: TRBJ2-4
abundance: few
v_gene: TRBV7-2
len: 15
d_gene: NA
CDR3aa: CASSLAGSSKNIQYF
CDR3nt: TGTGCCAGCAGCTTAGCAGGGTCGAGCAAAAACATTCAGTACTTC

j_gene: TRBJ1-5
abundance: once
v_gene: TRBV6-6
len: 14
d_gene: NA
CDR3aa: CASSPRQQNQPQHF
CDR3nt: TGTGCCAGCAGTCCTCGACAGCAGAATCAGCCCCAGCATTTT

j_gene: TRBJ2-5
abundance: NA
v_gene: TRBV11-2
len: 15
d_gene: TRBD1
CDR3aa: CASSFPPTGTETQYF
CDR3nt: TGTGCCAGCAGCTTCCCACCGACAGGGACGGAGACCCAGTACTTC

j_gene: TRBJ1-2
abundance: NA
v_gene: TRBV9
len: 15
d_gene: TRBD1
CDR3aa: CASSVGDRGHGGYTF
CDR3nt: TGTGCCAGCAGCGTAGGAGACAGGGGACACGGTGGCTACACCTTC

j_gene: TRBJ2-7
abundance: NA
v_gene: TRBV4-3
len: 13
d_gene: NA
CDR3aa: CASSQGQAYEQYF
CDR3nt: TGCGCCAGCAGCCAAGGGCAGGCCTACGAGCAGTACTTC

j_gene: TRBJ2-7
abundance: few
v_gene: TRBV6-1
len: 18
d_gene: TRBD2
CDR3aa: CASSEPGLAGDKSYEQYF
CDR3nt: TGTGCCAGCAGTGAGCCGGGACTAGCGGGGGATAAGTCTTACGAGCAGTACTTC

j_gene: TRBJ1-2
abundance: NA
v_gene: TRBV9
len: 11
d_gene: NA
CDR3aa: CASSGSYGYTF
CDR3nt: TGTGCCAGCAGCGGGTCATATGGCTACACCTTC

j_gene: TRBJ1-1
abundance: NA
v_gene: TRBV5-4
len: 15
d_gene: NA
CDR3aa: CASSNPTVMNTEAFF
CDR3nt: TGTGCCAGCAGCAACCCGACAGTAATGAACACTGAAGCTTTCTTT

j_gene: TRBJ1-1
abundance: NA
v_gene: TRBV4-1
len: 17
d_gene: NA
CDR3aa: CASSQDRGRSLKTEAFF
CDR3nt: TGCGCCAGCAGCCAAGATCGGGGCAGATCCTTGAAAACTGAAGCTTTCTTT

j_gene: TRBJ2-7
abundance: NA
v_gene: TRBV19
len: 17
d_gene: NA
CDR3aa: CASSIDLPGRSSYEQYF
CDR3nt: TGTGCCAGTAGTATAGATCTGCCAGGCCGCAGCTCCTACGAGCAGTACTTC

j_gene: TRBJ2-1
abundance: NA
v_gene: TRBV6-6
len: 14
d_gene: NA
CDR3aa: CASSYSIAPHEQFF
CDR3nt: TGTGCCAGCAGTTACTCGATTGCCCCCCATGAGCAGTTCTTC

j_gene: TRBJ2-1
abundance: once
v_gene: TRBV11-3
len: 15
d_gene: NA
CDR3aa: CASSLDEGIMDEQFF
CDR3nt: TGTGCCAGCAGCTTAGATGAAGGCATTATGGATGAGCAGTTCTTC

j_gene: TRBJ1-4
abundance: NA
v_gene: TRBV7-2
len: 14
d_gene: NA
CDR3aa: CASSLEPTNEKLFF
CDR3nt: TGTGCCAGCAGCTTAGAACCGACTAATGAAAAACTGTTTTTT

j_gene: TRBJ2-7
abundance: NA
v_gene: TRBV14
len: 16
d_gene: NA
CDR3aa: CASSRLESSGSDEQYF
CDR3nt: TGTGCCAGCAGCCGCCTCGAATCGTCGGGTAGTGACGAGCAGTACTTC

j_gene: TRBJ1-2
abundance: NA
v_gene: TRBV6-5
len: 16
d_gene: NA
CDR3aa: CASSYSRDDNLYGYTF
CDR3nt: TGTGCCAGCAGTTACTCGAGGGACGACAACCTCTATGGCTACACCTTC

j_gene: TRBJ1-1
abundance: NA
v_gene: TRBV10-1
len: 14
d_gene: NA
CDR3aa: CASSESKGPTEAFF
CDR3nt: TGCGCCAGCAGTGAGTCTAAGGGTCCCACTGAAGCTTTCTTT

j_gene: TRBJ2-7
abundance: NA
v_gene: TRBV4-1
len: 16
d_gene: NA
CDR3aa: CASSQLGGSPSYEQYF
CDR3nt: TGCGCCAGCAGCCAATTAGGGGGGAGCCCCTCCTACGAGCAGTACTTC

j_gene: TRBJ2-7
abundance: NA
v_gene: TRBV7-2
len: 12
d_gene: NA
CDR3aa: CASSLVGSEQYF
CDR3nt: TGTGCCAGCAGCTTAGTTGGTTCCGAGCAGTACTTC

j_gene: TRBJ2-2
abundance: few
v_gene: TRBV28
len: 14
d_gene: NA
CDR3aa: CASKRQRNTGELFF
CDR3nt: TGTGCCAGCAAGCGGCAGAGGAACACCGGGGAGCTGTTTTTT

j_gene: TRBJ2-3
abundance: NA
v_gene: TRBV6-5
len: 15
d_gene: TRBD1
CDR3aa: CASSYSDRNPDTQYF
CDR3nt: TGTGCCAGCAGTTACTCGGACAGGAACCCAGATACGCAGTATTTT

j_gene: TRBJ2-2
abundance: NA
v_gene: TRBV5-1
len: 15
d_gene: TRBD1
CDR3aa: CASSETGLVAGELFF
CDR3nt: TGCGCCAGCAGCGAGACAGGGTTGGTGGCCGGGGAGCTGTTTTTT

j_gene: TRBJ1-3
abundance: NA
v_gene: TRBV19
len: 11
d_gene: TRBD1
CDR3aa: CASSIGGQQNF
CDR3nt: TGTGCCAGTAGTATTGGGGGACAGCAAAATTTT

j_gene: TRBJ2-5
abundance: NA
v_gene: TRBV28
len: 15
d_gene: NA
CDR3aa: CASSLDGRAQETQYF
CDR3nt: TGTGCCAGCAGTTTGGACGGGAGAGCCCAAGAGACCCAGTACTTC

j_gene: TRBJ2-1
abundance: once
v_gene: TRBV2
len: 16
d_gene: TRBD1
CDR3aa: CASRHTGTEPYNEQFF
CDR3nt: TGTGCCAGCAGACATACCGGGACAGAACCGTACAATGAGCAGTTCTTC

j_gene: TRBJ1-1
abundance: NA
v_gene: TRBV10-3
len: 14
d_gene: TRBD1
CDR3aa: CAIRDYRGNTEAFF
CDR3nt: TGTGCCATCAGGGATTACAGGGGGAACACTGAAGCTTTCTTT

j_gene: TRBJ2-3
abundance: NA
v_gene: TRBV10-1
len: 20
d_gene: TRBD2
CDR3aa: CASSDSGGEIPDRSTDTQYF
CDR3nt: TGCGCCAGCAGTGATTCTGGGGGGGAAATCCCGGATCGTAGCACAGATACGCAGTATTTT

j_gene: TRBJ2-5
abundance: NA
v_gene: TRBV7-7
len: 16
d_gene: NA
CDR3aa: CASSSLPGLVGETQYF
CDR3nt: TGTGCTAGCAGCTCGTTACCGGGACTGGTTGGAGAGACCCAGTACTTC

j_gene: TRBJ2-7
abundance: NA
v_gene: TRBV11-2
len: 15
d_gene: NA
CDR3aa: CASTPGWGLTYEQYF
CDR3nt: TGTGCCAGCACCCCCGGTTGGGGTTTAACCTACGAGCAGTACTTC

j_gene: TRBJ2-6
abundance: NA
v_gene: TRBV18
len: 15
d_gene: NA
CDR3aa: CASSSILSGANVLTF
CDR3nt: TGTGCCAGCTCATCGATCCTCTCTGGGGCCAACGTCCTGACTTTC

j_gene: TRBJ2-1
abundance: NA
v_gene: TRBV21-1
len: 15
d_gene: NA
CDR3aa: CASSIRPHGWNEQFF
CDR3nt: TGTGCCAGCAGCATTCGGCCCCATGGGTGGAATGAGCAGTTCTTC

j_gene: TRBJ1-5
abundance: few
v_gene: TRBV28
len: 14
d_gene: NA
CDR3aa: CASSFGAGRKPQHF
CDR3nt: TGTGCCAGCAGTTTCGGTGCAGGGAGGAAGCCCCAGCATTTT

j_gene: TRBJ1-4
abundance: NA
v_gene: TRBV30
len: 14
d_gene: TRBD1
CDR3aa: CAWTGGRGARKLFF
CDR3nt: TGTGCCTGGACAGGGGGGCGGGGGGCACGAAAACTGTTTTTT

j_gene: TRBJ1-3
abundance: NA
v_gene: TRBV4-3
len: 15
d_gene: NA
CDR3aa: CASSPRPGTGNTIYF
CDR3nt: TGCGCCAGCAGCCCCCGCCCAGGGACTGGAAACACCATATATTTT

j_gene: TRBJ2-1
abundance: NA
v_gene: TRBV4-1
len: 15
d_gene: NA
CDR3aa: CASSQEGAHMNEQFF
CDR3nt: TGCGCCAGCAGCCAAGAGGGGGCCCATATGAATGAGCAGTTCTTC

j_gene: TRBJ1-1
abundance: few
v_gene: TRBV28
len: 13
d_gene: NA
CDR3aa: CASQPTMNTEAFF
CDR3nt: TGTGCCAGCCAGCCTACCATGAACACTGAAGCTTTCTTT

j_gene: TRBJ2-1
abundance: NA
v_gene: TRBV4-1
len: 16
d_gene: TRBD2
CDR3aa: CASSAQLAGGPNEQFF
CDR3nt: TGCGCCAGCAGCGCCCAACTAGCGGGGGGTCCCAATGAGCAGTTCTTC

j_gene: TRBJ1-1
abundance: NA
v_gene: TRBV28
len: 15
d_gene: TRBD1
CDR3aa: CASRKTGRINTEAFF
CDR3nt: TGTGCCAGCAGGAAGACAGGGAGGATTAACACTGAAGCTTTCTTT

j_gene: TRBJ2-7
abundance: NA
v_gene: TRBV5-1
len: 13
d_gene: TRBD2
CDR3aa: CASSVTSGYEQYF
CDR3nt: TGCGCCAGCAGCGTTACTAGCGGCTACGAGCAGTACTTC

j_gene: TRBJ1-2
abundance: NA
v_gene: TRBV28
len: 14
d_gene: NA
CDR3aa: CASSLGGEHYGYTF
CDR3nt: TGTGCCAGCAGTTTGGGAGGGGAGCACTATGGCTACACCTTC

j_gene: TRBJ2-2
abundance: NA
v_gene: TRBV7-7
len: 16
d_gene: NA
CDR3aa: CASSLEGDMNTGELFF
CDR3nt: TGTGCTAGCAGCTTAGAAGGGGATATGAACACCGGGGAGCTGTTTTTT

j_gene: TRBJ1-1
abundance: few
v_gene: TRBV15
len: 13
d_gene: NA
CDR3aa: CATSWDFRTEAFF
CDR3nt: TGTGCCACCAGCTGGGACTTCCGAACTGAAGCTTTCTTT

j_gene: TRBJ1-2
abundance: NA
v_gene: TRBV10-2
len: 13
d_gene: NA
CDR3aa: CASSESPAQGYTF
CDR3nt: TGCGCCAGCAGTGAGAGCCCGGCACAGGGCTACACCTTC

j_gene: TRBJ1-3
abundance: NA
v_gene: TRBV30
len: 14
d_gene: TRBD1
CDR3aa: CAWSRTGIGNTIYF
CDR3nt: TGTGCCTGGAGCCGGACAGGTATTGGAAACACCATATATTTT

j_gene: TRBJ2-3
abundance: once
v_gene: TRBV12-5
len: 14
d_gene: NA
CDR3aa: CASGLVSSTDTQYF
CDR3nt: TGTGCTAGTGGTTTGGTATCTAGCACAGATACGCAGTATTTT

j_gene: TRBJ1-6
abundance: NA
v_gene: TRBV7-8
len: 18
d_gene: NA
CDR3aa: CASSADGISSSNNSPLHF
CDR3nt: TGTGCCAGCAGCGCGGACGGGATTTCCTCCTCTAATAATTCACCCCTCCACTTT

j_gene: TRBJ1-6
abundance: few
v_gene: TRBV7-9
len: 11
d_gene: NA
CDR3aa: CASTEDSPLHF
CDR3nt: TGTGCCAGCACGGAGGACTCACCCCTCCACTTT

j_gene: TRBJ2-6
abundance: NA
v_gene: TRBV11-3
len: 19
d_gene: NA
CDR3aa: CASSSPAGHPNSGANVLTF
CDR3nt: TGTGCCAGCAGCTCCCCTGCGGGACACCCCAACTCTGGGGCCAACGTCCTGACTTTC

j_gene: TRBJ1-5
abundance: NA
v_gene: TRBV30
len: 16
d_gene: NA
CDR3aa: CAWSEGSGEFYQPQHF
CDR3nt: TGTGCCTGGAGTGAGGGATCTGGGGAGTTTTATCAGCCCCAGCATTTT

j_gene: TRBJ2-7
abundance: NA
v_gene: TRBV12-5
len: 15
d_gene: NA
CDR3aa: CASGPDRVPSYEQYF
CDR3nt: TGTGCTAGTGGTCCCGACCGGGTTCCCTCCTACGAGCAGTACTTC

j_gene: TRBJ2-7
abundance: few
v_gene: TRBV5-1
len: 13
d_gene: NA
CDR3aa: CASSLYRGYEQYF
CDR3nt: TGCGCCAGCAGCTTGTATAGGGGATACGAGCAGTACTTC

j_gene: TRBJ1-1
abundance: NA
v_gene: TRBV6-5
len: 13
d_gene: NA
CDR3aa: CASSYSVVGAKIF
CDR3nt: TGTGCCAGCAGTTACTCGGTGGTGGGGGCCAAGATTTTT

j_gene: TRBJ1-5
abundance: once
v_gene: TRBV5-6
len: 15
d_gene: NA
CDR3aa: CASSLWGYSNQPQHF
CDR3nt: TGTGCCAGCAGCTTGTGGGGCTATAGCAATCAGCCCCAGCATTTT